What follows is one T cell receptor (beta chain) and its context. The data were obtained in a study of T-cell reconstitution after alpha-beta-depleted transplantation in children. Unique molecular identifiers were built into the TCRbeta library. TCRdb used MiXCR to reprocess the PCR reads, holding one entry per CDR3 protein. This table has around 410,000 distinct CDR3 sequences, 11% appearing once. This CDR3 region has 14 residues. CDR1 SGHTA and CDR2 FQGNSA come from the germline V gene. Between the trimmed V and J ends, which lost 8 bases and 8 bases, there was a span of 16 bases. The chain joins TRBV7-2 to TRBJ1-6, with D possibly being TRBD1 (5 bases). Sequenced here: PBMCs from the stem cell graft donor, sampled from the stem cell graft. The clonotype originates from a human donor who donated a stem cell graft to a child with acute myeloid leukemia. The CDR3 region has the DNA TGTGCCAGCGCGGGGCCGGGGGTGGATTCACCCCTCCACTTT. Amino acids: CASAGPGVDSPLHF.